The rows below give T cell receptor beta chains drawn from one sample of a study of CD8+CD57+ T cells in acquired aplastic anemia. TCRdb reanalysed the reads using MiXCR and keeps one entry per CDR3 protein. Among 150,000 or so distinct CDR3 sequences listed, around 48% were seen once. Specimen: sorted CD4+, CD8+, or CD8+CD57+ T cells (not recorded which) from PBMCs. The source of these receptors is a human donor with aplastic anemia. The CDR3 runs from the conserved cysteine through the conserved F or W. Each record gives: V gene, J gene, CDR3 protein.

v_call: TRBV7-8
j_call: TRBJ1-2
cdr3_aa: CASSLSLQGSSGYTF

v_call: TRBV4-2
j_call: TRBJ2-1
cdr3_aa: CASFERGGGSNEQFF

v_call: TRBV2
j_call: TRBJ2-6
cdr3_aa: CASTRDRGPSGANVLTF

v_call: TRBV4-1
j_call: TRBJ2-7
cdr3_aa: CASSQFPLNYEQYF

v_call: TRBV2
j_call: NA
cdr3_aa: CASRAGQGSYNEQFF

v_call: TRBV24-1
j_call: TRBJ2-1
cdr3_aa: CATSDSRGGTVNNEQFF

v_call: TRBV2
j_call: TRBJ1-3
cdr3_aa: CASSTGAGNTIYF

v_call: TRBV6-1
j_call: TRBJ1-2
cdr3_aa: CASSLNPGTASNGYTF

v_call: TRBV7-9
j_call: TRBJ1-2
cdr3_aa: CASSSRQGNYGYTF

v_call: TRBV7-3
j_call: TRBJ2-7
cdr3_aa: CASSYEQYF

v_call: TRBV7-2
j_call: TRBJ1-1
cdr3_aa: CASSLTANTEAFF

v_call: TRBV7-3
j_call: TRBJ2-5
cdr3_aa: CASSLGLAGRLVTQYF

v_call: TRBV6-1
j_call: TRBJ2-7
cdr3_aa: CASSRTFPLHEQYF

v_call: TRBV5-1
j_call: TRBJ1-5
cdr3_aa: CASSQDADQPQHF

v_call: TRBV7-2
j_call: TRBJ1-1
cdr3_aa: CVSSLRIAEAFF

v_call: TRBV20-1
j_call: TRBJ2-5
cdr3_aa: CSANNRGGKTQYF

v_call: TRBV19
j_call: TRBJ1-6
cdr3_aa: CASSTGITNSPLHF

v_call: TRBV7-6
j_call: TRBJ1-1
cdr3_aa: CASSLGLYTEAFF

v_call: TRBV6-1
j_call: TRBJ2-3
cdr3_aa: CASRLLAGASITDTQYF

v_call: TRBV20-1
j_call: TRBJ1-1
cdr3_aa: CSARDPGTGIWTEAFF

v_call: TRBV10-3
j_call: TRBJ1-1
cdr3_aa: CAISENLYTEAFF

v_call: TRBV19
j_call: TRBJ1-5
cdr3_aa: CASNPALRNQPQHF

v_call: TRBV25-1
j_call: TRBJ1-2
cdr3_aa: CASSETGPLLHGYTF

v_call: TRBV29-1
j_call: TRBJ2-2
cdr3_aa: CSVEGGGHGELFF

v_call: TRBV10-3
j_call: TRBJ1-3
cdr3_aa: CAVLGGDTIYF

v_call: TRBV7-2
j_call: TRBJ2-7
cdr3_aa: CASSSSGDGQYF

v_call: TRBV6-4
j_call: TRBJ2-1
cdr3_aa: CASSGLRGNEQFF

v_call: TRBV19
j_call: TRBJ2-7
cdr3_aa: CASSTGLGNEQYF

v_call: TRBV10-1
j_call: TRBJ1-6
cdr3_aa: CASSDMVLYNSPLHF

v_call: TRBV19
j_call: TRBJ2-7
cdr3_aa: CASKESGPAYEQYF

v_call: TRBV19
j_call: TRBJ2-3
cdr3_aa: CASSIRLAGGADTQYF

v_call: TRBV7-2
j_call: TRBJ1-2
cdr3_aa: CASNRQGLAKYGYTF

v_call: TRBV7-9
j_call: TRBJ2-3
cdr3_aa: CASSLDRQGVTDTQYF

v_call: TRBV7-8
j_call: TRBJ2-7
cdr3_aa: CASSLGAASYEQYF

v_call: TRBV4-1
j_call: TRBJ1-1
cdr3_aa: CASSQERGRNTEAFF

v_call: TRBV9
j_call: TRBJ1-2
cdr3_aa: CASSFSLTGERYGYTF

v_call: TRBV15
j_call: TRBJ2-7
cdr3_aa: CATSRDRRVSYEQYF

v_call: TRBV4-1
j_call: TRBJ1-1
cdr3_aa: CASSTRTGDEAFF

v_call: TRBV5-5
j_call: TRBJ1-5
cdr3_aa: CASSPDQNQPQHF

v_call: TRBV4-3
j_call: TRBJ1-2
cdr3_aa: CASSQEGLFYGYTF

v_call: TRBV12-3/TRBV12-4
j_call: TRBJ1-2
cdr3_aa: CASSLDTNYGYSF

v_call: TRBV4-2
j_call: TRBJ2-7
cdr3_aa: CASSRGPSGALSSYEQYF

v_call: TRBV2
j_call: TRBJ1-2
cdr3_aa: CASSAQGNYGYTF

v_call: TRBV20-1
j_call: TRBJ2-5
cdr3_aa: CSARDLGTQETQYF

v_call: TRBV9
j_call: TRBJ2-7
cdr3_aa: CASSTNRDSSYEQYF

v_call: TRBV24-1
j_call: TRBJ2-2
cdr3_aa: CATSAYVGGELFF

v_call: TRBV9
j_call: TRBJ2-7
cdr3_aa: CASSVELGGAVDEQYF

v_call: TRBV5-1
j_call: TRBJ2-7
cdr3_aa: CASSLTLEGEQYF

v_call: TRBV20-1
j_call: TRBJ2-7
cdr3_aa: CSASGNPSREQYF

v_call: TRBV7-2
j_call: TRBJ2-1
cdr3_aa: CASSLQGGNEQFF

v_call: TRBV20-1
j_call: TRBJ1-5
cdr3_aa: CSAALGPADQPQHF

v_call: TRBV19
j_call: TRBJ2-1
cdr3_aa: CASSIMQTGARYNEQFF

v_call: TRBV2
j_call: TRBJ2-3
cdr3_aa: CASSWGGTDTQYF

v_call: TRBV20-1
j_call: TRBJ1-1
cdr3_aa: CSASLYTEAFF

v_call: TRBV20-1
j_call: TRBJ1-1
cdr3_aa: CSARETGGRAFF